This T cell receptor beta chain comes out of a study of shared clonotypes between healthy human individuals. Remarks on this clone: The antigen is unknown.

V lost 5 bases and J lost 4; bases outside the gene matches: 7. In germline, CDR1 is LNHDA, CDR2 SQIVND (reference sequence). The CDR3 covers 15 residues. Per the study methods: Filtering differed because ImmunoSEQ produced junction-only sequences that carried no quality scores. Sequencing used immunoSEQ multiplex PCR; TCRdb keeps in-frame clones, though not all of them. From that table come the V and J calls and clone size; the DNA was used to work out D and trimming. The sample yields some 2,400,000 clones, around 95% seen once. The study drew all its donors from Caucasian adults living in Nashville, Tennessee. Notes on the study in general: Sampling used blood alone; tissue repertoires probably differ.

The chain combines TRBV19 with TRBJ1-2; 10 bases line up with TRBD1. The sequenced sample consisted of naive CD4+ T cells sorted from blood. Subset specified: CD45RA+ positively selected. This clonotype was obtained from a man younger than 35 in good health. CDR3 nucleotides: TGTGCCAGTAGTGGAAGGGGACAGGGGAGCTATGGCTACACCTTC. It translates to CASSGRGQGSYGYTF.